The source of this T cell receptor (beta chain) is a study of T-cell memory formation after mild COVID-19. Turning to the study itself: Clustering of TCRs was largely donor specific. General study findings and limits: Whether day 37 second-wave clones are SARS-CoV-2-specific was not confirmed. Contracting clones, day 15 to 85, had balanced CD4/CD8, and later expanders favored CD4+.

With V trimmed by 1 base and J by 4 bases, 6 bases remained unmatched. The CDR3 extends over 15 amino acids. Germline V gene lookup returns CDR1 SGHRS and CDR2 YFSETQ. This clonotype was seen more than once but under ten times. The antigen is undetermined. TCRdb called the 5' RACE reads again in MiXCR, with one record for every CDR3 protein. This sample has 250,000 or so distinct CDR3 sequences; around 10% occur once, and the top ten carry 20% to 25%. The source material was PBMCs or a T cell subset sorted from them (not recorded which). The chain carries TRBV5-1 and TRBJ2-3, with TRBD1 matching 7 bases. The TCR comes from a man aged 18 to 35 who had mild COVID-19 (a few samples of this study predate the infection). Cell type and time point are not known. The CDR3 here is CASSLPQGSADTQYF. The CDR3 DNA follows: TGCGCCAGCAGCTTGCCACAGGGGAGCGCAGATACGCAGTATTTT.